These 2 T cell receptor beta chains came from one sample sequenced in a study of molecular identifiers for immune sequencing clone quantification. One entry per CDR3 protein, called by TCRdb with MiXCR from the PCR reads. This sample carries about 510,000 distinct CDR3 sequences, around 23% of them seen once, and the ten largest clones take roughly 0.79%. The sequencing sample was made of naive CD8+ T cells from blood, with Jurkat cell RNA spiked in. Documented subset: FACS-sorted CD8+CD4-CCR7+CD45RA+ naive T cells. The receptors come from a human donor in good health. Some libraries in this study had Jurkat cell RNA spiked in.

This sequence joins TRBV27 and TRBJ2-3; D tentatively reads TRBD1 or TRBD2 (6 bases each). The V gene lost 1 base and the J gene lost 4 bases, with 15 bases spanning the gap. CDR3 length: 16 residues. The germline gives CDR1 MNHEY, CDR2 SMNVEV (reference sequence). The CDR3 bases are TGTGCCAGCAGTTTATATCGGGGGCCATTCTCAGATACGCAGTATTTT. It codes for CASSLYRGPFSDTQYF.

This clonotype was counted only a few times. CDR3 amino acids: CAWSRTSGRTDTQYF. The DNA for the CDR3 is TGTGCCTGGAGCCGGACTAGCGGGAGAACAGATACGCAGTATTTT. The chain joins TRBV30 to TRBJ2-3, with 13 bases lining up with TRBD2. CDR1 and CDR2 from the germline V gene are GTSNPN and SVGIG (reference sequence). The CDR3 is made up of 15 amino acids. The trim removed 3 bases at V and 3 bases at J, leaving 3 bases unmatched.